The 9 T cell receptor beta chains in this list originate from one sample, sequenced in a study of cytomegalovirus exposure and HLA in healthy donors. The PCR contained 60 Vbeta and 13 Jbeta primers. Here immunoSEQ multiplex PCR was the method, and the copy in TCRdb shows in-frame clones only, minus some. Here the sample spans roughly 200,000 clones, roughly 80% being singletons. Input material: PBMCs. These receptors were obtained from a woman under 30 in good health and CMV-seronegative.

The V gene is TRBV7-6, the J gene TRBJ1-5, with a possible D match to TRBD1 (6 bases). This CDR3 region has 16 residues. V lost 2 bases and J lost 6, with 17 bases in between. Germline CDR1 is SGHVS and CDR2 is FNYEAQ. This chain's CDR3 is CASSLFGQRGSQPQHF. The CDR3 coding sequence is TGTGCCAGCAGCTTATTCGGACAGAGAGGCAGTCAGCCCCAGCATTTT.

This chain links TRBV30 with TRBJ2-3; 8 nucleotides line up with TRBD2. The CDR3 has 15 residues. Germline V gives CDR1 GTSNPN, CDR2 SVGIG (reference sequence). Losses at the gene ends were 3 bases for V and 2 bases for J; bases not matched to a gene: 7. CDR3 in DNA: TGTGCCTGGAGGGGTAGCGGGACCCTCACAGATACGCAGTATTTT. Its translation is CAWRGSGTLTDTQYF.

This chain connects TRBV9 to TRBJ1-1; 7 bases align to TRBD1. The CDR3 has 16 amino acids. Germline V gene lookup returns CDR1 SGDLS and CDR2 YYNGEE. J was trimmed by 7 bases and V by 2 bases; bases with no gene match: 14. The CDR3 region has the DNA TGTGCCAGCAGCGTCGGAGTCCGGACAGGAGAGTTTGAAGCTTTCTTT. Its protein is CASSVGVRTGEFEAFF.

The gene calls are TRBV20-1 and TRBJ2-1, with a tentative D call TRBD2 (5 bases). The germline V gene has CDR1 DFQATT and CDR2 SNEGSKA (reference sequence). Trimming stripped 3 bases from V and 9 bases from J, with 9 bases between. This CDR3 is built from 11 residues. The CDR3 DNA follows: TGCAGTGCTAGGGTTAGCGTTGAGCAGTTCTTC. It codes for CSARVSVEQFF.

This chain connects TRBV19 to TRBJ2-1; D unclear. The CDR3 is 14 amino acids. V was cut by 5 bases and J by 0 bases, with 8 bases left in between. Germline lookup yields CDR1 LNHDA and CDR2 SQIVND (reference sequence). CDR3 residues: CASSLRVSYNEQFF. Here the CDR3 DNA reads TGTGCCAGTAGTCTCCGGGTCTCCTACAATGAGCAGTTCTTC.

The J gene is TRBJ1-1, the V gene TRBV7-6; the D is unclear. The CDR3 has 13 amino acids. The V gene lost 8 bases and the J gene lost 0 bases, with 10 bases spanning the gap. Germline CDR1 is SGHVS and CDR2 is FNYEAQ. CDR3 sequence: CASGLGMNTEAFF. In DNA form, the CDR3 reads TGTGCCAGCGGGCTTGGAATGAACACTGAAGCTTTCTTT.

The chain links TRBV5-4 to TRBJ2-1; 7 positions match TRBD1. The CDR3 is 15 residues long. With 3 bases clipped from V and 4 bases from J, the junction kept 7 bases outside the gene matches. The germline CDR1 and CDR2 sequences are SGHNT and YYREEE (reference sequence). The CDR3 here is CASSSGQPLYNEQFF. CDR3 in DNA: TGTGCCAGCAGCTCGGGACAGCCTTTGTACAATGAGCAGTTCTTC.

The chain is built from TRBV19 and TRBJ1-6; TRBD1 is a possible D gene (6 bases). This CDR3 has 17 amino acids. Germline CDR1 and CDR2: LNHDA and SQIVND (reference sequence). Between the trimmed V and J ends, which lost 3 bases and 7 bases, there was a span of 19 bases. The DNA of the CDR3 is TGTGCCAGTAGTATTATGGGACCAGGGGCAGCCAATTCACCCCTCCACTTT. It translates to CASSIMGPGAANSPLHF.

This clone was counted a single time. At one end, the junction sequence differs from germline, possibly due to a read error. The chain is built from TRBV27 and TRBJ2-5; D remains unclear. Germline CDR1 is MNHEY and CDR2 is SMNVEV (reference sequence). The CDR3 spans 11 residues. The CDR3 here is CASVLQEAQYF. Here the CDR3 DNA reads TGTGCCAGCGTCTTACAAGAGGCCCAGTACTTC.